This is a list of T cell receptor beta chains from one sample in a study of cytomegalovirus exposure and HLA in healthy donors. Profiled with immunoSEQ multiplex PCR; TCRdb holds only in-frame clones, not every one. Among 68,000 or so clones, approximately 78% were seen once, and the ten largest hold roughly 6.8%. Sequenced: PBMCs. These receptors came from a human donor in good health. Each CDR3 is given with its conserved first and last residue. Fields, in order: V gene, D gene, J gene, clone size, CDR3 protein, CDR3 DNA. A D gene is named only where the DNA matches it firmly. A clone size is listed for some rows: how often the clone was seen (once, few, many), or a class if it is expanded.

V: TRBV20-1; D: -; J: TRBJ2-7; size: -; CDR3: CSASGYEQYF; DNA: TGCAGTGCATCGGGATACGAGCAGTACTTC
V: TRBV13; D: -; J: TRBJ1-1; size: -; CDR3: CASSETDSAGENTEAFF; DNA: TGTGCCAGCAGCGAAACCGACTCAGCAGGGGAAAACACTGAAGCTTTCTTT
V: TRBV10-1; D: TRBD1; J: TRBJ2-7; size: -; CDR3: CASSSGQGYEQYF; DNA: TGCGCCAGCAGTTCGGGACAGGGATACGAGCAGTACTTC
V: TRBV7-2; D: -; J: TRBJ2-7; size: once; CDR3: CASSPLVQGQIYEQYF; DNA: TGTGCCAGCAGCCCCCTTGTCCAGGGGCAGATCTACGAGCAGTACTTC
V: TRBV14; D: -; J: TRBJ1-4; size: -; CDR3: CASSQVEKLFF; DNA: TGTGCCAGCAGCCAAGTAGAAAAACTGTTTTTT
V: TRBV9; D: -; J: TRBJ1-5; size: -; CDR3: CASSSSGLGNQPQHF; DNA: TGTGCCAGCAGCTCCTCAGGGTTAGGAAATCAGCCCCAGCATTTT
V: TRBV5-1; D: TRBD1; J: TRBJ2-7; size: few; CDR3: CASSPDRISYEQYF; DNA: TGCGCCAGCAGCCCGGACAGGATCTCCTACGAGCAGTACTTC
V: TRBV5-1; D: -; J: TRBJ2-1; size: -; CDR3: CASSSVGRNNEQFF; DNA: TGCGCCAGCAGCAGTGTGGGGAGAAACAATGAGCAGTTCTTC
V: TRBV5-1; D: -; J: TRBJ2-7; size: -; CDR3: CASSLVGGPIYEQYF; DNA: TGCGCCAGCAGCTTGGTCGGGGGGCCGATCTACGAGCAGTACTTC
V: TRBV7-9; D: TRBD2; J: TRBJ2-1; size: -; CDR3: CASSFETSGFSNEQFF; DNA: TGTGCCAGCAGCTTCGAGACTAGCGGGTTCAGTAATGAGCAGTTCTTC
V: TRBV11-2; D: TRBD1; J: TRBJ2-7; size: -; CDR3: CASSALSGQRSYEQYF; DNA: TGTGCCAGCAGCGCCTTATCGGGACAGCGTTCCTACGAGCAGTACTTC
V: TRBV14; D: -; J: TRBJ2-5; size: -; CDR3: CASSHWRGGETQYF; DNA: TGTGCCAGCTCTCATTGGAGGGGCGGAGAGACCCAGTACTTC
V: TRBV11-3; D: TRBD2; J: TRBJ2-1; size: -; CDR3: CASSLEAGGRSDNEQFF; DNA: TGTGCCAGCAGCTTAGAGGCGGGGGGGCGATCGGACAATGAGCAGTTCTTC
V: TRBV19; D: -; J: TRBJ1-5; size: -; CDR3: CASSIAPGVSNQPQHF; DNA: TGTGCCAGTAGTATAGCCCCAGGGGTGAGCAATCAGCCCCAGCATTTT
V: TRBV6-6; D: -; J: TRBJ1-1; size: -; CDR3: CASSLAPPAGTEAFF; DNA: TGTGCCAGCAGTTTGGCCCCTCCAGCGGGCACTGAAGCTTTCTTT
V: TRBV6-5; D: TRBD2; J: TRBJ2-7; size: -; CDR3: CASSYALAGGNYEQYF; DNA: TGTGCCAGCAGTTACGCACTAGCGGGGGGAAACTACGAGCAGTACTTC
V: TRBV29-1; D: -; J: TRBJ1-1; size: -; CDR3: CSVSRGGKITEAFF; DNA: TGCAGCGTTAGTCGGGGGGGGAAGATCACTGAAGCTTTCTTT
V: TRBV28; D: TRBD1; J: TRBJ1-2; size: -; CDR3: CASITTGFPYGYTF; DNA: TGTGCCAGCATCACGACAGGGTTCCCCTATGGCTACACCTTC
V: TRBV5-5; D: -; J: TRBJ2-5; size: -; CDR3: CASSNSPGQETQYF; DNA: TGTGCCAGCAGCAATTCTCCGGGCCAAGAGACCCAGTACTTC
V: TRBV9; D: -; J: TRBJ2-1; size: -; CDR3: CASSVVQGGEGEQFF; DNA: TGTGCCAGCAGCGTAGTACAGGGGGGGGAGGGTGAGCAGTTCTTC
V: TRBV19; D: TRBD1; J: TRBJ2-7; size: -; CDR3: CASSTGTGGASYEQYF; DNA: TGTGCCAGTAGTACAGGGACAGGGGGCGCTTCCTACGAGCAGTACTTC
V: TRBV7-9; D: -; J: TRBJ1-2; size: few; CDR3: CASSLGSANYGYTF; DNA: TGTGCCAGCAGCTTAGGGTCAGCTAACTATGGCTACACCTTC
V: TRBV6-5; D: TRBD1; J: TRBJ1-1; size: -; CDR3: CASSQTRTGQAFF; DNA: TGTGCCAGCAGTCAAACAAGGACAGGGCAAGCTTTCTTT
V: TRBV5-1; D: -; J: TRBJ1-5; size: -; CDR3: CASSGGDGMGPQHF; DNA: TGCGCCAGCAGCGGGGGGGACGGCATGGGGCCCCAGCATTTT
V: TRBV7-9; D: -; J: TRBJ2-5; size: -; CDR3: CASSLPGTWETQYF; DNA: TGTGCCAGCAGCTTACCAGGTACCTGGGAGACCCAGTACTTC
V: TRBV29-1; D: -; J: TRBJ2-7; size: once; CDR3: CSVVLGAHEQYF; DNA: TGCAGCGTTGTTCTGGGGGCCCACGAGCAGTACTTC
V: TRBV5-1; D: TRBD2; J: TRBJ2-1; size: -; CDR3: CASSERLAGGEQFF; DNA: TGCGCCAGCAGCGAGAGGCTAGCGGGGGGGGAGCAGTTCTTC
V: TRBV18; D: -; J: TRBJ2-7; size: -; CDR3: CASSHEVQYRASYEQYF; DNA: TGTGCCAGCTCTCACGAGGTCCAGTACAGGGCCTCCTACGAGCAGTACTTC
V: TRBV7-8; D: -; J: TRBJ1-3; size: -; CDR3: CASSSGRRLISGNTIYF; DNA: TGTGCCAGCAGCTCAGGCAGGCGCCTTATCTCTGGAAACACCATATATTTT
V: TRBV19; D: -; J: TRBJ2-5; size: few; CDR3: CASSIPGGPQETQYF; DNA: TGTGCCAGTAGTATCCCTGGCGGTCCCCAAGAGACCCAGTACTTC
V: TRBV30; D: -; J: TRBJ2-3; size: -; CDR3: CAWSATVDTQYF; DNA: TGTGCCTGGAGTGCGACAGTAGATACGCAGTATTTT
V: TRBV4-1; D: TRBD1; J: TRBJ2-1; size: -; CDR3: CASSYYGTGYNEQFF; DNA: TGCGCCAGCAGCTACTATGGGACAGGGTACAATGAGCAGTTCTTC
V: TRBV7-9; D: -; J: TRBJ2-3; size: once; CDR3: CASSPSGCTQYF; DNA: TGTGCCAGCAGCCCCTCAGGGTGTACGCAGTATTTT
V: TRBV7-2; D: TRBD1; J: TRBJ1-2; size: -; CDR3: CASSLVVDRGKGYTF; DNA: TGTGCCAGCAGCTTAGTTGTGGACAGGGGGAAGGGCTACACCTTC
V: TRBV21-1; D: -; J: TRBJ1-6; size: few; CDR3: CASIRRVAESPLHF; DNA: TGTGCCAGCATCAGGCGGGTGGCAGAATCACCCCTCCACTTT
V: TRBV6-5; D: -; J: TRBJ2-7; size: -; CDR3: CASGRGDEQYF; DNA: TGTGCCAGCGGGCGGGGCGACGAGCAGTACTTC
V: TRBV7-9; D: -; J: TRBJ2-7; size: few; CDR3: CASSEQVSYEQYF; DNA: TGTGCCAGCAGCGAACAGGTTAGCTACGAGCAGTACTTC
V: TRBV6-1; D: -; J: TRBJ1-1; size: -; CDR3: CASSEYGQGVEAFF; DNA: TGTGCCAGCAGTGAATACGGGCAGGGTGTTGAAGCTTTCTTT
V: TRBV6-6; D: TRBD1; J: TRBJ2-2; size: few; CDR3: CASSDRTGNTGELFF; DNA: TGTGCCAGCAGTGATCGGACAGGGAACACCGGGGAGCTGTTTTTT
V: TRBV28; D: TRBD1; J: TRBJ1-1; size: -; CDR3: CASSWGTGLNTEAFF; DNA: TGTGCCAGCAGTTGGGGGACAGGGTTGAACACTGAAGCTTTCTTT
V: TRBV6-5; D: -; J: TRBJ2-7; size: -; CDR3: CASSYFPDSYEQYF; DNA: TGTGCCAGCAGTTATTTTCCGGACAGCTACGAGCAGTACTTC
V: TRBV7-2; D: -; J: TRBJ2-2; size: once; CDR3: CASSSIAISGELFF; DNA: TGTGCCAGCAGCTCTATAGCGATTTCGGGGGAGCTGTTTTTT
V: TRBV5-1; D: -; J: TRBJ2-7; size: -; CDR3: CASSLGGREQYF; DNA: TGCGCCAGCAGCTTGGGAGGGCGCGAGCAGTACTTC
V: TRBV11-2; D: -; J: TRBJ1-5; size: few; CDR3: CASSRTGQHQPQHF; DNA: TGTGCCAGCAGCCGCACAGGGCAGCATCAGCCCCAGCATTTT
V: TRBV5-4; D: -; J: TRBJ2-3; size: -; CDR3: CASSLGRGSTDTQYF; DNA: TGTGCCAGCAGCCTGGGGAGAGGGTCCACAGATACGCAGTATTTT